The entry below describes one T cell receptor beta chain. The sample is drawn from a study of blood T cell repertoires in COVID-19. About the study: Collection of acute and convalescent COVID-19 samples took place in the United States, Italy and Spain. From T cells, B-cell-depleted T cells, or PBMCs came the material, which was cDNA or gDNA.

Original handling: Estimated nucleated cell counts came from reference gene primer amplification. Produced via immunoSEQ multiplex PCR; TCRdb's table is partial and in-frame only. That table supplies the V and J calls and clone size; D and trimming were determined from the DNA. The sample lists roughly 32,000 clones; about nine tenths were seen once. The specimen sequenced was peripheral blood. The sequence was collected from a man aged 55 to 70 with active COVID-19.

The CDR3 coding sequence is TGCAGTGCTAGTATGGGGCATGGGAACACTGAAGCTTTCTTT. Its translation: CSASMGHGNTEAFF. The J gene is TRBJ1-1, the V gene TRBV20-1; D is perhaps TRBD1 (5 bases). Trimming took 3 bases from V and 1 from J, leaving 12 bases between them. The germline V gene has CDR1 DFQATT and CDR2 SNEGSKA (reference sequence). This CDR3 is 14 amino acids long.